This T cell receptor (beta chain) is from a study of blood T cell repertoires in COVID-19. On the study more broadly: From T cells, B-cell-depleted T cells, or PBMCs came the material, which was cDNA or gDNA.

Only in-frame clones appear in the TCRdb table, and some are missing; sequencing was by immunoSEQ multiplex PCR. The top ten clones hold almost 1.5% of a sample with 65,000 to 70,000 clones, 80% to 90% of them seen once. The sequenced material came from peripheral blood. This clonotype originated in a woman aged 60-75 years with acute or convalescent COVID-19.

The CDR3 DNA reads TGCGCCAGCAGCTTGGCGGGGGTAAACTATGGCTACACCTTC. Residues: CASSLAGVNYGYTF. The chain links TRBV5-1 to TRBJ1-2; D might be TRBD1 (5 bases). There are 14 residues in the CDR3. Trimming removed 0 bases at V and 2 bases at J, with 8 bases between. Per germline, CDR1 SGHRS and CDR2 YFSETQ.